This T cell receptor (beta chain) was sequenced during a study of technical replicates of blood from a handful of donors. Profiling relied on immunoSEQ multiplex PCR, and the TCRdb table lists in-frame clones only, not all of them. The sample includes approximately 79,000 clones, over 90% of them seen just once. V lost 1 base, J lost 3 bases, and 8 bases stayed unmatched. The CDR3 totals 17 residues. Germline V gives CDR1 MNHEY, CDR2 SMNVEV (reference sequence). The V call is TRBV27, the J call TRBJ2-3; the match to TRBD2 covers 9 bases. The sample comprised T cells isolated from PBMCs. This receptor was obtained from a human donor in good health. For the CDR3, the DNA is TGTGCCAGCAGTTTATATTGGCCTAGCGGGACTACAGATACGCAGTATTTT. Translated, it gives CASSLYWPSGTTDTQYF.